This T cell receptor (beta chain) was observed in a study of type 1 regulatory T cells. One entry per CDR3 protein, called by TCRdb with MiXCR from the reads. This repertoire shows about 97,000 distinct CDR3 sequences, roughly 28% found once; its top ten account for 2% to 2.5%. This CDR3 has 14 amino acids. V lost 7 bases, J lost 7 bases, and 8 bases stayed unmatched. Germline V lookup: CDR1 SGHVS, CDR2 FQNEAQ. Sample: CD4+ T cells, either the whole sample or a sorted fraction (not recorded which). The chain carries TRBV7-8 and TRBJ2-7; TRBD1 matches 12 bases. This clonotype originated in a human donor in good health. In nucleotides, the CDR3 is TGTGCCAGCACACCCGGGACAGGGGGCGGGGAGCAGTACTTC. The encoded protein is CASTPGTGGGEQYF.